The 24 T cell receptor beta chains below were found in one sample sequenced in a study of regulatory T cells in long-lasting Graves disease. Researchers made TCR beta libraries by using iRepertoire HTBI primers and running Arm-PCR on CDR3 regions. TCRdb passed the multiplex PCR reads through MiXCR, listing each CDR3 protein once. This repertoire shows 450,000 or so distinct CDR3 sequences, about 20% found once; its top ten account for approximately 14%. Time point in this sample: persistent/refractory GD, antithyroid drugs over 5 years with positive TRAb. RNA from PBMCs was the source of the TCR library. The material was peripheral blood mononuclear cells (PBMCs), obtained when the disease was refractory, from a patient treated with antithyroid drugs. The source of these receptors is a female donor with Graves disease.

The chain couples TRBV20-1 to TRBJ1-2, with D maybe TRBD1 (5 bases). Trimming pared 0 bases from V and 6 bases from J, leaving 11 bases between. The CDR3 is 13 residues long. Germline CDR1 is DFQATT and CDR2 is SNEGSKA (reference sequence). The CDR3 coding sequence is TGCAGTGCTAGAGATACCGGGGGACATGGCTACACCTTC. It is translated as CSARDTGGHGYTF.

This clonotype has ten or more counts. This sequence joins TRBV11-1 and TRBJ2-2, with no clear D. The CDR3 is 16 residues long. Germline CDR1 and CDR2: SGHAT and FQDESV (reference sequence). V was trimmed by 6 bases and J by 1 base, leaving 15 bases between them. In DNA, the CDR3 is TGTGCCAGCAGTCCCGAGCCCGGAGAGAACACCGGGGAGCTGTTTTTT. Translated, it gives CASSPEPGENTGELFF.

This clonotype was counted at least ten times. This rearrangement joins TRBV28 to TRBJ1-2, with D unclear. Germline V gene lookup returns CDR1 MDHEN and CDR2 SYDVKM. With 6 bases removed from V and 6 bases from J, the gap between germline ends came to 20 bases. This CDR3 has 15 amino acids. CDR3 in DNA: TGTGCCAGCAGCCGTGCAGACTCGGGCGGGAATGGCTACACCTTC. Encoded protein: CASSRADSGGNGYTF.

The genes are TRBV5-4 and TRBJ1-6, with D possibly being TRBD1 (5 bases). The germline V gene encodes CDR1 SGHNT and CDR2 YYREEE (reference sequence). The CDR3 is 14 residues long. V lost 4 bases and J lost 10, with 15 bases in between. CDR3 sequence: CASSVKGEGSPLHF. The DNA for the CDR3 is TGTGCCAGCAGCGTAAAAGGGGAGGGGTCACCCCTCCACTTT.

This clonotype was seen ten or more times. The chain has TRBV2 and TRBJ1-1; 9 bases match TRBD1. CDR3 size: 13 residues. Per the germline V gene, CDR1 is SNHLY and CDR2 is FYNNEI. The V gene end was trimmed by 8 bases and the J gene end by 6 bases; junction bases not matched to a gene: 7. CDR3 sequence (DNA): TGTGCCAGCGGAAACAGGGGGCAGGCTGAAGCTTTCTTT. As protein: CASGNRGQAEAFF. Full variable domain (rest looked up from reference TRBV2 and TRBJ1-1): EPEVTQTPSHQVTQMGQEVILRCVPISNHLYFYWYRQILGQKVEFLVSFYNNEISEKSEIFDDQFSVERPDGSNFTLKIRSTKLEDSAMYFCASGNRGQAEAFFGQGTRLTVV.

The CDR3 bases are TGTGCCAGCAGGGACTCCAGTAGGGCTAGCACAGATACGCAGTATTTT. Translated, it gives CASRDSSRASTDTQYF. This sequence joins TRBV6-1 and TRBJ2-3; the D gene is possibly TRBD2 (5 bases). Trimming took off 6 bases at V and 0 bases at J, with 16 bases between the two ends. The CDR3 loop spans 16 amino acids. Germline CDR1 MNHNS, CDR2 SASEGT.

This clonotype has a count of ten or more. V is TRBV7-2 and J is TRBJ2-7; D is unresolved. Germline V gene data show CDR1 as SGHTA and CDR2 as FQGNSA. The V gene lost 5 bases and the J gene lost 3 bases, with 5 bases spanning the gap. The CDR3 loop spans 11 amino acids. CDR3 in amino acids: CASSLLYEQYF. The CDR3 nucleotides are TGTGCCAGCAGCCTCCTCTACGAGCAGTACTTC.

This clonotype was counted at least ten times. The gene calls are TRBV12-3 or TRBV12-4 and TRBJ2-2; 8 bases agree with TRBD1. The CDR3 totals 15 residues. The trim removed 6 bases at V and 4 bases at J, leaving 7 bases unmatched. The CDR3 loop reads CASSLGQVLTGELFF. CDR3 coding DNA: TGTGCCAGCAGCCTGGGACAGGTCCTCACCGGGGAGCTGTTTTTT.

This chain connects TRBV19 to TRBJ1-1, with D tentatively TRBD1 (6 bases). The CDR3 totals 13 residues. V shed 5 bases and J shed 8 bases, with 15 bases lying between them. Germline V gives CDR1 LNHDA, CDR2 SQIVND (reference sequence). The chain's CDR3 is CASSFSGGREAFF. CDR3 nucleotide sequence: TGTGCCAGTAGTTTCTCCGGGGGCAGGGAAGCTTTCTTT.

The J gene is TRBJ2-1, the V gene TRBV7-2, with D perhaps matching TRBD1 (7 bases). V gave up 3 bases and J gave up 8 bases, with 17 bases separating them. Per germline, CDR1 SGHTA and CDR2 FQGNSA. There are 15 residues in the CDR3. The CDR3 DNA reads as TGTGCCAGCAGCTTGGAGGGCAGGGGGTTGGATGAGCAGTTCTTC. It translates to CASSLEGRGLDEQFF.

This clonotype was found many times. The rearrangement uses TRBV27 and TRBJ2-2, with D perhaps matching TRBD2 (5 bases). The CDR3 consists of 16 residues. The germline gives CDR1 MNHEY, CDR2 SMNVEV (reference sequence). Trimming removed 5 bases from V and 10 bases from J, with 23 bases in between. The CDR3 here is CASSMTPGLSREELFF. The CDR3 DNA reads as TGTGCCAGCAGTATGACCCCAGGACTCTCTCGGGAGGAGCTGTTTTTT.

This clonotype was picked up a small number of times. The chain combines TRBV28 with TRBJ1-4; tentatively, D is TRBD1 (5 bases). V was cut by 8 bases and J by 3 bases, with 16 bases left in between. The CDR3 loop spans 15 amino acids. Germline V lookup: CDR1 MDHEN, CDR2 SYDVKM. The CDR3 reads CASARDSSSNEKLFF. Here the CDR3 DNA reads TGTGCCAGCGCGCGAGACAGTTCTTCTAATGAAAAACTGTTTTTT.

This clonotype was detected ten times or more. The chain joins TRBV28 to TRBJ2-7; perhaps TRBD2 as D (5 bases). The CDR3 extends over 14 amino acids. V shed 5 bases and J shed 0 bases, with 11 bases lying between them. Germline V gene lookup returns CDR1 MDHEN and CDR2 SYDVKM. CDR3 coding DNA: TGTGCCAGCAGTAGGACTGTACTCTCCTACGAGCAGTACTTC. Translation gives CASSRTVLSYEQYF.

V gene TRBV6-5 combines with J gene TRBJ2-7; 12 positions match TRBD2. CDR1 is MNHEY and CDR2 is SVGAGI in the germline V gene. CDR3 length equals 15 residues. Trimming at V came to 2 bases and at J to 6 bases, leaving 5 bases not matched to a gene. The CDR3 DNA reads as TGTGCCAGCAGTTACCGGCTAGCGGGAGGGGGCGAGCAGTACTTC. Translating gives CASSYRLAGGGEQYF.

This chain connects TRBV20-1 to TRBJ1-1; no clear D. V lost 8 bases to trimming and J lost 0 bases, with 7 bases between them. From germline, CDR1 is DFQATT and CDR2 SNEGSKA (reference sequence). The CDR3 covers 11 residues. The CDR3 region has the DNA TGCAGTCCTATCATGAACACTGAAGCTTTCTTT. Translated, it gives CSPIMNTEAFF.

This sequence joins TRBV4-3 and TRBJ2-5, with 10 nucleotides matching TRBD2. This CDR3 is 15 amino acids long. Germline V gene lookup returns CDR1 LGHNA and CDR2 YSLEER. Germline trimming cut 3 bases from V and 4 bases from J; bases unmatched to any gene: 5. CDR3 residues: CASSHLLAGRETQYF. The CDR3, as DNA: TGCGCCAGCAGCCACCTACTAGCGGGAAGAGAGACCCAGTACTTC.

This clonotype has more than one count but fewer than ten. This sequence joins TRBV7-9 and TRBJ1-3; perhaps TRBD1 as D (5 bases). V was pared by 2 bases and J by 6 bases, with 20 bases between. Germline V gene sequence: CDR1 SEHNR, CDR2 FQNEAQ (reference sequence). The CDR3 runs 17 residues. The CDR3: CASSLSSWFGRANTIYF. The CDR3 nucleotides read TGTGCCAGCAGCTTATCCTCATGGTTTGGCAGGGCAAACACCATATATTTT. Combining the CDR3 with reference TRBV7-9 and TRBJ1-3 gives the whole variable domain DTGVSQNPRHKITKRGQNVTFRCDPISEHNRLYWYRQTLGQGPEFLTYFQNEAQLEKSRLLSDRFSAERPKGSFSTLEIQRTEQGDSAMYLCASSLSSWFGRANTIYFGEGSWLTVV.

This clonotype was picked up one time. The rearrangement links TRBV6-4 to TRBJ1-2, with D maybe TRBD1 (6 bases). In germline, CDR1 is MRHNA, CDR2 SNTAGT. V gave up 2 bases and J gave up 7 bases, with 14 bases separating them. The CDR3 length is 14 residues. CDR3 residues: CASSDNLQGRGYTF. The CDR3 nucleotides are TGTGCCAGCAGTGACAACCTACAGGGTCGTGGCTACACCTTC.

V and J are TRBV7-9 and TRBJ2-7, with D unresolved. There are 14 residues in the CDR3. V was shortened by 2 bases and J by 6 bases, with 14 bases between the two germline ends. Germline CDR1 is SEHNR and CDR2 is FQNEAQ (reference sequence). CDR3 in amino acids: CASSLLGSPREQYF. As DNA, the CDR3 is TGTGCCAGCAGCTTATTGGGGTCCCCGCGCGAGCAGTACTTC. Full variable domain (missing parts from reference TRBV7-9 and TRBJ2-7): DTGVSQNPRHKITKRGQNVTFRCDPISEHNRLYWYRQTLGQGPEFLTYFQNEAQLEKSRLLSDRFSAERPKGSFSTLEIQRTEQGDSAMYLCASSLLGSPREQYFGPGTRLTVT.

This clonotype was recorded at least ten times. CDR3 sequence: CASRAPTGAYGYTF. The CDR3 coding sequence is TGTGCCAGCAGGGCTCCGACAGGGGCGTATGGCTACACCTTC. The chain links TRBV12-3 or TRBV12-4 to TRBJ1-2, with TRBD1 matching 8 bases. The CDR3 has 14 amino acids. Trimming at V came to 6 bases and at J to 5 bases, leaving 8 bases not matched to a gene.

This clonotype was observed a handful of times. The CDR3, as DNA: TGTGCCAGCGGGCGGGCTAGCTCCTATAATTCACCCCTCCACTTT. Protein: CASGRASSYNSPLHF. The V call is TRBV12-3 or TRBV12-4, the J call TRBJ1-6; D gene ambiguous. This CDR3 region has 15 residues. Trimming removed 8 bases from V and 0 bases from J, with 11 bases in between.

With respect to this clonotype: The likely explanation is a read error, given a far larger clone one base away. The chain joins TRBV12-3 or TRBV12-4 to TRBJ1-2; tentative D call: TRBD1 (5 bases). Trimming shortened V by 6 bases and J by 5 bases, and 25 bases separated the two germline ends. This CDR3 region has 17 residues. This CDR3 reads CASRTPRASGRGYGYTF. DNA for the CDR3: TGTGCCAGCAGGACCCCTAGGGCCTCGGGACGGGGATATGGCTACACCTTC.

In its sample, this clonotype was seen many times. This chain connects TRBV12-3 or TRBV12-4 to TRBJ2-2, with TRBD1 as a possible D gene (5 bases). V shed 6 bases and J shed 5 bases, with 10 bases lying between them. The CDR3 extends over 13 amino acids. CDR3 in DNA: TGTGCCAGCAGCTTAAGGGGAACCGGGGAGCTGTTTTTT. Translated, it gives CASSLRGTGELFF.

This clonotype was detected only a few times. This sequence joins TRBV30 and TRBJ1-1; weak D call: TRBD1 (6 bases). The germline V gene has CDR1 GTSNPN and CDR2 SVGIG (reference sequence). The CDR3 consists of 13 residues. V was shortened by 3 bases and J by 5 bases, with 13 bases between the two germline ends. DNA for the CDR3: TGTGCCTGGAGGACAGGTGGAGGGACTGAAGCTTTCTTT. As protein: CAWRTGGGTEAFF.